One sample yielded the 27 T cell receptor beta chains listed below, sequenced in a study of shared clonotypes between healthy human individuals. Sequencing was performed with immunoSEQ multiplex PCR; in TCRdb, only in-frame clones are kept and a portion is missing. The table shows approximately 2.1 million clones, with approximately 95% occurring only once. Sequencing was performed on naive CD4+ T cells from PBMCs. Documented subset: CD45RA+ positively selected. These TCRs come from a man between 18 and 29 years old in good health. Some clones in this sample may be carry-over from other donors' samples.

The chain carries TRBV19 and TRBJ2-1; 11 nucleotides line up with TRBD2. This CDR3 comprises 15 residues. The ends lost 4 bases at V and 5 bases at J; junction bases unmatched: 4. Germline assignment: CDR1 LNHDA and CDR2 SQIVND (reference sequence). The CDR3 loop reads CASSKGLAANNEQFF. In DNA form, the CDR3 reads TGTGCCAGTAGTAAGGGACTAGCGGCTAACAATGAGCAGTTCTTC.

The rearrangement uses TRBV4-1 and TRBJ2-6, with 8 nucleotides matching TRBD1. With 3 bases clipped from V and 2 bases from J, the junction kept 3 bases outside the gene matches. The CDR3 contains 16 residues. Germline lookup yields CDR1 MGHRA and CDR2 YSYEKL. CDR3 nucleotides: TGCGCCAGCAGCCAGCAGGGGGCGACTGGGGCCAACGTCCTGACTTTC. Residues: CASSQQGATGANVLTF.

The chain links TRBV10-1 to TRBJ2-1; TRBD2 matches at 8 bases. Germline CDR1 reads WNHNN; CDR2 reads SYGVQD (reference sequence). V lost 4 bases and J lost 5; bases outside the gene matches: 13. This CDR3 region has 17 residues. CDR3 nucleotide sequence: TGCGCCAGCAGTGCCAGGGCCGGAGCGGGAGTTCACAATGAGCAGTTCTTC. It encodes CASSARAGAGVHNEQFF.

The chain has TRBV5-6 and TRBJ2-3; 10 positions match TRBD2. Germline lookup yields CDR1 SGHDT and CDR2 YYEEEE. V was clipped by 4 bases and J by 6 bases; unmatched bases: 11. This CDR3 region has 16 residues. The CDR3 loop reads CASSLGLASGVDTQYF. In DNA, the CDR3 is TGTGCCAGCAGCCTGGGACTAGCGAGCGGAGTGGATACGCAGTATTTT.

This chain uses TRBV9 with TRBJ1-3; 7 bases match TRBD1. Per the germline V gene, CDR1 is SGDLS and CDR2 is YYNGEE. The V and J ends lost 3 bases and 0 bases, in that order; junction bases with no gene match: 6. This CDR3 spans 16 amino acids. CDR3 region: CASSAGQASSGNTIYF. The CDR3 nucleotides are TGTGCCAGCAGCGCCGGACAGGCAAGCTCTGGAAACACCATATATTTT.

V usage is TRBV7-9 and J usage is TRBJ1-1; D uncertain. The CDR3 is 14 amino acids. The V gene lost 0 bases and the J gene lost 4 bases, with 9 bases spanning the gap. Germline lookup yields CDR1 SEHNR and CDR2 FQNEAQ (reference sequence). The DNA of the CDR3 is TGTGCCAGCAGCTTAGCGGCGGCAGCCACTGAAGCTTTCTTT. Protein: CASSLAAAATEAFF.

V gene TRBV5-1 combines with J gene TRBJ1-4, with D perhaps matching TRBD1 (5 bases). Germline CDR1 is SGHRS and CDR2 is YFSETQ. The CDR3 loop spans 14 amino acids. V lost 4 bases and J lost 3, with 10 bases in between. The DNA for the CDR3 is TGCGCCAGCAGCCGGGGGTTGGCTAATGAAAAACTGTTTTTT. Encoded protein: CASSRGLANEKLFF.

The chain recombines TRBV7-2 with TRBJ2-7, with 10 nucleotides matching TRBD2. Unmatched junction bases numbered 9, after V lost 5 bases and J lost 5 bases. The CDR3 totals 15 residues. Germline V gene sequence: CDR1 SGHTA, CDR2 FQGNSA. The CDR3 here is CASSQPSGRVHEQYF. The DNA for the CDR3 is TGTGCCAGCAGCCAGCCAAGCGGGAGGGTCCACGAGCAGTACTTC.

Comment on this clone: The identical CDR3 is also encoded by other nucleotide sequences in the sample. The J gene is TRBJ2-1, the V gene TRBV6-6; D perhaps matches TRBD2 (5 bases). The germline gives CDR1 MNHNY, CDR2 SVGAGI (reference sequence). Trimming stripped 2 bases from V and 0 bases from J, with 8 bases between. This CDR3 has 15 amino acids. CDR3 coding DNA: TGTGCCAGCAGTTACGGAGGCAGCTCCTACAATGAGCAGTTCTTC. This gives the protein CASSYGGSSYNEQFF.

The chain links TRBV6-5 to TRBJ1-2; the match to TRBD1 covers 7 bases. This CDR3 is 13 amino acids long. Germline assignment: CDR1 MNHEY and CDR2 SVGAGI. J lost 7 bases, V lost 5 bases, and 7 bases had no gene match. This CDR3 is CASSEDRVGGYTF. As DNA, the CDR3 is TGTGCCAGCAGTGAAGACAGGGTGGGTGGCTACACCTTC.

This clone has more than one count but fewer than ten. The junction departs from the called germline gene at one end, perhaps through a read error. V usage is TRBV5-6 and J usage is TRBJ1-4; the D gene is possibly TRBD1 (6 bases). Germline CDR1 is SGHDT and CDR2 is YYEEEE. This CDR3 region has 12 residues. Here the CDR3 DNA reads TGTGCCAGCAGCTGGGGGGATGGACAGCTCGATTTT. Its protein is CASSWGDGQLDF.

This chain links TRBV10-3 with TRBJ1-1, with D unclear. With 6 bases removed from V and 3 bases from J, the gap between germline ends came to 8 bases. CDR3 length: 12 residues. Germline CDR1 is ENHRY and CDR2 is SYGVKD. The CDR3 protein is CAISPGDTEAFF. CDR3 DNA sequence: TGTGCCATCAGCCCCGGAGACACTGAAGCTTTCTTT.

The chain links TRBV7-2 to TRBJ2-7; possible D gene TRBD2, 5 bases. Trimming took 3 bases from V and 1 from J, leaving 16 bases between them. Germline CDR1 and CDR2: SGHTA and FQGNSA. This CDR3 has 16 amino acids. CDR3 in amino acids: CASSLYWDSASYEQYF. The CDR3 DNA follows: TGTGCCAGCAGCTTGTATTGGGATAGCGCTTCCTACGAGCAGTACTTC.

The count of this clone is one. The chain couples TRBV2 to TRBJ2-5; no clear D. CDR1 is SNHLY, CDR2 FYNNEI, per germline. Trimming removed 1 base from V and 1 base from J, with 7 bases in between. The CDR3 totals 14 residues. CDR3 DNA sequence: TGTGCCAGCAGTGAAGACTGGATCCAAGAGACCCAGTACTTC. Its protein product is CASSEDWIQETQYF.

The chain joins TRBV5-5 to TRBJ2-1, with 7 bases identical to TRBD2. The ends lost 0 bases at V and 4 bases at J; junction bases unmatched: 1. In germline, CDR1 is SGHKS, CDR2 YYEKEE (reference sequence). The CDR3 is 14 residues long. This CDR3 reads CASSLASGYNEQFF. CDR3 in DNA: TGTGCCAGCAGCTTGGCTAGCGGATACAATGAGCAGTTCTTC.

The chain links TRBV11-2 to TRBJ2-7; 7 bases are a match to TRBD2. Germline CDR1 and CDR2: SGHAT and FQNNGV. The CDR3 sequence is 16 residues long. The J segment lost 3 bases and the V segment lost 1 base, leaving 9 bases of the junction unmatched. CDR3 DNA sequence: TGTGCCAGCAGCTTAGTCGTCGAGCGGGACGACTACGAGCAGTACTTC. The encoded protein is CASSLVVERDDYEQYF.

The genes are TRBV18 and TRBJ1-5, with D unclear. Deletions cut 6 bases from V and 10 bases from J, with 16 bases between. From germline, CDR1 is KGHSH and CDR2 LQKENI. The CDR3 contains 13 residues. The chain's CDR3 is CASSPYTKDPQHF. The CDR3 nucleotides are TGTGCCAGCTCCCCCTACACGAAGGATCCCCAGCATTTT.

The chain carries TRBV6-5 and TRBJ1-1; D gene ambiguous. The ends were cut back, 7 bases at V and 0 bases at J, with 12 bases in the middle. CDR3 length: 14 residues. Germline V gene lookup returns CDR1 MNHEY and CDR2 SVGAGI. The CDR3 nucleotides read TGTGCCAGCAAGGAGACAACAATGAACACTGAAGCTTTCTTT. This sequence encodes CASKETTMNTEAFF.

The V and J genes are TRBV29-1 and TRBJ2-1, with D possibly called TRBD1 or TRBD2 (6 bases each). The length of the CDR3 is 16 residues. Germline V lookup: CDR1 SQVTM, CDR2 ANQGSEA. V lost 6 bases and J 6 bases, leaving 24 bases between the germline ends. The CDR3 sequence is CSVPLGGQGRANEQFF. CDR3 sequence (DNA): TGCAGCGTGCCTCTGGGGGGCCAGGGACGGGCCAATGAGCAGTTCTTC.

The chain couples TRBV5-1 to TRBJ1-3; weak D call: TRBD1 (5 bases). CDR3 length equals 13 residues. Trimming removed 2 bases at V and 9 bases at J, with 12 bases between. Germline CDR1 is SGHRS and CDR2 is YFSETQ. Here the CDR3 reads CASSFEGRGTIYF. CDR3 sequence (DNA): TGCGCCAGCAGCTTTGAAGGGAGGGGCACCATATATTTT.

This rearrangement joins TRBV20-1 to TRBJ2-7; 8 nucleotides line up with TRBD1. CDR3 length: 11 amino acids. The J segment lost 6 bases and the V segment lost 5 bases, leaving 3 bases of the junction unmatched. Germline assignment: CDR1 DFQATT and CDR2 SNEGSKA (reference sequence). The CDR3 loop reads CSAGQGGEQYF. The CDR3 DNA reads TGCAGTGCTGGACAGGGTGGCGAGCAGTACTTC.

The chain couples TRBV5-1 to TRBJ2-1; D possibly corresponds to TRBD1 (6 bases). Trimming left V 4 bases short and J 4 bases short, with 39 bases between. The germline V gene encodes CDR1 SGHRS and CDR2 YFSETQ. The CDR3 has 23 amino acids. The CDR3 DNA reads TGCGCCAGCAGCAGCACCGTATATCCAAGGACAGTGACTACCCGGGACATATACAATGAGCAGTTCTTC. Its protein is CASSSTVYPRTVTTRDIYNEQFF.

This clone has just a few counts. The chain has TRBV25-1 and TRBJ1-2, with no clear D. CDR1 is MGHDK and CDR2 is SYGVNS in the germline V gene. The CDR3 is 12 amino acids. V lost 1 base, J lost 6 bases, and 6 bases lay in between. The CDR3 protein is CASSEFGDGYTF. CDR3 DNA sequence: TGTGCCAGCAGTGAATTTGGGGATGGCTACACCTTC.

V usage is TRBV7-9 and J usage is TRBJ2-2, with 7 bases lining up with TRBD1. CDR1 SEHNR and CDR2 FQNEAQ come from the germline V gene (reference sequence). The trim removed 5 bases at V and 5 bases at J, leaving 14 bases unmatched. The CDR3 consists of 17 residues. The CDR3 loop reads CASSPLSLGTVTGELFF. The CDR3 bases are TGTGCCAGCAGCCCGTTATCACTCGGGACAGTAACCGGGGAGCTGTTTTTT.

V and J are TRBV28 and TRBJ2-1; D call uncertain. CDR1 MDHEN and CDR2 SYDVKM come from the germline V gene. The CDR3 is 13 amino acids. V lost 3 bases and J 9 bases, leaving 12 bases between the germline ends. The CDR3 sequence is CASSFPARPEQFF. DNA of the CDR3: TGTGCCAGCAGTTTCCCAGCTCGTCCTGAGCAGTTCTTC.

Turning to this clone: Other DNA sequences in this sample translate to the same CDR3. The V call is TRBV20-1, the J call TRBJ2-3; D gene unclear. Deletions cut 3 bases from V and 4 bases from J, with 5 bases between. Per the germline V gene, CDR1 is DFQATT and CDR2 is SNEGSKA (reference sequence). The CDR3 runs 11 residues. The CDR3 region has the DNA TGCAGTGCTAGCCGGGCAGATACGCAGTATTTT. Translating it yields CSASRADTQYF.

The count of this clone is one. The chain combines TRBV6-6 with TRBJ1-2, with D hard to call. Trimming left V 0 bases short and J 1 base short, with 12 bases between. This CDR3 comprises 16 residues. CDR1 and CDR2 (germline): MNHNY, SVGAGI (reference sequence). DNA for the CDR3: TGTGCCAGCAGTTACTCATATCCGGCTCTTAACTATGGCTACACCTTC. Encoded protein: CASSYSYPALNYGYTF.